Listed below are T cell receptor beta chains from one sample, sequenced in a study of T cell responses to AZD1222 COVID-19 vaccine. Clones were sequenced by immunoSEQ multiplex PCR, and TCRdb holds only the in-frame ones, with some missing. The table has 95,000 to 110,000 clones, 91% seen once. Here the sequenced sample was peripheral blood, taken on day 0 of AZD1222 vaccination. These receptors were collected from an adult in good health. Each CDR3 is given with its conserved first and last residue. The D gene is left open where the match is weak. The listing skips clone size in some rows; elsewhere it reads once, few, many or a size class.

D,J,size,V,CDR3,DNA
TRBD2,TRBJ2-7,NA,TRBV6-5,CASSSAGLAGYEQYF,TGTGCCAGCAGCTCGGCGGGACTAGCGGGCTACGAGCAGTACTTC
NA,TRBJ1-1,NA,TRBV7-2,CASALGLGWNTEAFF,TGTGCCAGCGCCCTGGGTTTGGGCTGGAACACTGAAGCTTTCTTT
TRBD2,TRBJ2-1,NA,TRBV6-6,CASRSATSGNKNEQFF,TGTGCCAGCAGGTCCGCCACTAGCGGGAATAAGAATGAGCAGTTCTTC
NA,TRBJ1-3,NA,TRBV28,CASSSVAEASFGNTIYF,TGTGCCAGCAGTTCAGTTGCAGAGGCCTCATTCGGAAACACCATATATTTT
NA,TRBJ1-6,NA,TRBV5-1,CASSSSLTYNSPLHF,TGCGCCAGCAGCTCTTCACTGACCTACAATTCACCCCTCCACTTT
TRBD2,TRBJ2-3,NA,TRBV7-3,CASSSQGLAVDTQYF,TGTGCCAGCAGCTCCCAAGGGCTAGCGGTAGATACGCAGTATTTT
NA,TRBJ1-1,NA,TRBV7-8,CASSDQSGGLNTEAFF,TGTGCCAGCAGCGACCAAAGCGGGGGATTGAACACTGAAGCTTTCTTT
NA,TRBJ2-1,NA,TRBV5-1,CASSYSYNEQFF,TGCGCCAGCAGCTATTCCTACAATGAGCAGTTCTTC
NA,TRBJ2-3,NA,TRBV5-1,CASSLTPTVTQYF,TGCGCCAGCAGCTTAACGCCCACAGTTACGCAGTATTTT
NA,TRBJ2-1,NA,TRBV19,CASSIADGSYNEQFF,TGTGCCAGTAGTATCGCAGATGGCTCCTACAATGAGCAGTTCTTC
TRBD2,TRBJ2-7,NA,TRBV7-6,CASSWPPSGGTYEQYF,TGTGCCAGCAGCTGGCCCCCTAGCGGAGGCACCTACGAGCAGTACTTC
NA,TRBJ2-5,NA,TRBV27,CASSPSWVTETQYF,TGTGCCAGCAGCCCCTCTTGGGTCACGGAGACCCAGTACTTC
NA,TRBJ1-1,NA,TRBV9,CASRPLLGGTEAFF,TGTGCCAGCAGACCCCTATTAGGGGGGACTGAAGCTTTCTTT
NA,TRBJ2-7,NA,TRBV19,CASSTLRGDHEQYF,TGTGCCAGTAGTACCCTTAGAGGGGACCACGAGCAGTACTTC
NA,TRBJ1-1,NA,TRBV3-1/TRBV3-2,CASSQGGVLNTEAFF,TGTGCCAGCAGCCAAGGGGGTGTCCTGAACACTGAAGCTTTCTTT
NA,TRBJ1-2,NA,TRBV18,CASSPPAQIYGYTF,TGTGCCAGCTCACCCCCCGCACAGATCTATGGCTACACCTTC
NA,TRBJ2-2,NA,TRBV7-2,CASSRTQATGELFF,TGTGCCAGCAGCCGGACCCAAGCCACCGGGGAGCTGTTTTTT
TRBD1,TRBJ1-2,NA,TRBV5-1,CASSPLTGGGYTF,TGCGCCAGCAGCCCCTTGACAGGGGGAGGCTACACCTTC
NA,TRBJ2-7,NA,TRBV28,CASSLYRGGSYEQYF,TGTGCCAGCAGTTTATACAGGGGAGGGTCCTACGAGCAGTACTTC
NA,TRBJ2-7,NA,TRBV27,CASSLREVSYEQYF,TGTGCCAGCAGTTTAAGGGAGGTATCCTACGAGCAGTACTTC
TRBD2,TRBJ2-7,NA,TRBV6-4,CASTGLAHSYEQYF,TGTGCCAGCACCGGACTAGCTCACTCCTACGAGCAGTACTTC
NA,TRBJ2-1,NA,TRBV19,CASSIIQGFDEQFF,TGTGCCAGTAGTATCATACAGGGTTTTGATGAGCAGTTCTTC
NA,TRBJ1-1,once,TRBV19,CASMSFPGTEAFF,TGTGCCAGTATGTCCTTTCCAGGCACTGAAGCTTTCTTT
NA,TRBJ2-5,NA,TRBV27,CASSLLQQETQYF,TGTGCCAGCAGTTTACTACAGCAAGAGACCCAGTACTTC
TRBD2,TRBJ2-3,NA,TRBV7-9,CASSFHLAGGTQYF,TGTGCCAGCAGCTTCCACCTAGCGGGCGGTACGCAGTATTTT
TRBD1,TRBJ2-7,NA,TRBV20-1,CSARGRTGGHEQYF,TGCAGTGCTCGTGGGAGGACAGGGGGCCACGAGCAGTACTTC
TRBD2,TRBJ2-3,NA,TRBV19,CASRGTTPSTDTQYF,TGTGCCAGTAGGGGGACTACCCCTAGCACAGATACGCAGTATTTT
NA,TRBJ2-2,NA,TRBV11-3,CASSGVNTGELFF,TGTGCCAGCTCCGGGGTGAACACCGGGGAGCTGTTTTTT
NA,TRBJ2-1,NA,TRBV12-1,CASSAGLAGGLSEQFF,TGTGCCAGCAGCGCCGGACTAGCGGGAGGGCTCAGTGAGCAGTTCTTC
NA,TRBJ2-5,NA,TRBV11-2,CASGHIRETQYF,TGTGCCAGCGGACATATTAGGGAGACCCAGTACTTC
TRBD2,TRBJ2-1,NA,TRBV9,CASSPYRLADNEQFF,TGTGCCAGCAGCCCTTACCGACTAGCGGACAATGAGCAGTTCTTC
NA,TRBJ2-2,once,TRBV5-6,CASSGGTANTGELFF,TGTGCCAGCAGCGGGGGGACAGCGAACACCGGGGAGCTGTTTTTT
NA,TRBJ2-1,NA,TRBV15,CATSRELTVTGTDIYNEQFF,TGTGCCACCAGCAGAGAATTGACAGTGACCGGTACCGATATTTACAATGAGCAGTTCTTC
NA,TRBJ1-5,NA,TRBV10-3,CAIRRHSNQPQHF,TGTGCCATCAGGCGACACAGCAATCAGCCCCAGCATTTT
NA,TRBJ1-4,NA,TRBV5-4,CASSLAGEGKLFF,TGTGCCAGCAGCTTGGCTGGGGAGGGGAAACTGTTTTTT
NA,TRBJ2-7,NA,TRBV28,CASSLGTVIGRPRLRGYEQYF,TGTGCCAGCAGTCTAGGGACAGTTATTGGGAGGCCCCGACTTAGGGGCTACGAGCAGTACTTC
NA,TRBJ2-7,few,TRBV28,CASNGRGRGDEQYF,TGTGCCAGCAACGGCAGGGGAAGAGGTGACGAGCAGTACTTC
TRBD1,TRBJ1-5,NA,TRBV19,CASSITGTGTNQPQHF,TGTGCCAGTAGTATAACGGGGACAGGGACCAATCAGCCCCAGCATTTT
TRBD1,TRBJ2-4,NA,TRBV28,CATSGTGENIQYF,TGTGCCACATCCGGGACAGGGGAAAACATTCAGTACTTC
NA,TRBJ2-7,NA,TRBV11-1,CASSLTTAYEQYF,TGTGCCAGCAGCTTAACTACGGCCTACGAGCAGTACTTC
NA,TRBJ2-5,NA,TRBV5-1,CASSLGQKETQYF,TGCGCCAGCAGCTTGGGACAGAAAGAGACCCAGTACTTC
TRBD1,TRBJ1-5,NA,TRBV6-5,CASRRTGNQPQHF,TGTGCCAGCAGGAGGACAGGGAATCAGCCCCAGCATTTT
NA,TRBJ1-2,NA,TRBV19,CASSRVRTDRRGRANYGYTF,TGTGCCAGTAGTCGAGTCCGGACAGATCGGCGAGGAAGGGCAAACTATGGCTACACCTTC
NA,TRBJ2-5,NA,TRBV6-4,CASSEGHPGRTQYF,TGTGCCAGCAGTGAAGGACACCCGGGGAGGACCCAGTACTTC
TRBD1,TRBJ1-2,NA,TRBV4-1,CASSQGNIRQGAEGYTF,TGCGCCAGCAGCCAAGGTAATATCAGGCAGGGGGCGGAAGGCTACACCTTC
NA,TRBJ2-1,NA,TRBV5-1,CASSLGWAPYNEQFF,TGCGCCAGCAGCTTGGGGTGGGCGCCGTACAATGAGCAGTTCTTC
NA,TRBJ2-7,once,TRBV5-5,CASSFRAGLSYEQYF,TGTGCCAGCAGCTTTCGGGCGGGACTGTCATACGAGCAGTACTTC
NA,TRBJ1-1,NA,TRBV18,CASSTGGGNTEAFF,TGTGCCAGCTCAACCGGTGGCGGGAACACTGAAGCTTTCTTT
NA,TRBJ2-7,NA,TRBV19,CASSMGYYEQYF,TGTGCCAGTAGTATGGGGTACTACGAGCAGTACTTC
NA,TRBJ1-5,once,TRBV30,CAWSETGRQPQHF,TGTGCCTGGAGTGAGACCGGTCGGCAGCCCCAGCATTTT
NA,TRBJ1-1,once,TRBV18,CASSRDGGGVNTEAFF,TGTGCCAGCTCCCGGGACGGGGGTGGTGTGAACACTGAAGCTTTCTTT
TRBD2,TRBJ2-1,NA,TRBV14,CASSPAWLAGGDSQFF,TGTGCCAGCAGCCCCGCTTGGTTAGCGGGAGGAGATTCGCAGTTCTTC
TRBD1,TRBJ2-7,NA,TRBV6-5,CASSYRDRGYEQYF,TGTGCCAGCAGTTACCGGGACAGGGGGTACGAGCAGTACTTC
NA,TRBJ2-2,NA,TRBV6-1,CASSEEFMRAGELFF,TGTGCCAGCAGTGAGGAGTTCATGAGGGCCGGGGAGCTGTTTTTT
NA,TRBJ2-1,NA,TRBV10-2,CASSESPQGGEQFF,TGCGCCAGCAGTGAGTCGCCTCAGGGGGGTGAGCAGTTCTTC